In its sample, the clone carrying this T cell receptor (beta chain) was seen once. The data derive from a study of tumor-infiltrating lymphocytes in oesophageal squamous cell carcinoma. TCRdb ran MiXCR on the PCR reads and lists one entry per CDR3 protein. The table lists roughly 9,000 distinct CDR3 sequences, 60% to 75% of them singletons. The CDR3 extends over 13 amino acids. Germline CDR1 and CDR2: SGHTA and FQGTGA. The V end lost 2 bases, the J end lost 3 bases, and 8 bases lay between the germline ends. The TCR originated in a female donor with esophageal squamous cell carcinoma. V and J are TRBV7-3 and TRBJ2-7; no definite D call. The sample comprised esophageal tumor tissue. The CDR3 region is CASSLFGLYEQYF. The DNA for the CDR3 is TGTGCCAGCAGCTTATTTGGTCTCTACGAGCAGTACTTC.